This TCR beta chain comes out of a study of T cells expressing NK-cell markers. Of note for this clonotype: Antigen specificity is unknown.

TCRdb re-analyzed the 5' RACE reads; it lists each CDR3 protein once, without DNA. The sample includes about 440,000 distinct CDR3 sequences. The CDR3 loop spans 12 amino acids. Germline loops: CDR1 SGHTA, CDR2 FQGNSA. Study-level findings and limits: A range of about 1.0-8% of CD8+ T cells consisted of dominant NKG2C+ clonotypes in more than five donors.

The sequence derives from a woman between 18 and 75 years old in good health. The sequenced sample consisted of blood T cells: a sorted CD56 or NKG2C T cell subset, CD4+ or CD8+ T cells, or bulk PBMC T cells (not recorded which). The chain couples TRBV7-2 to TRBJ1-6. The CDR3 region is CASSLPGSPLHF. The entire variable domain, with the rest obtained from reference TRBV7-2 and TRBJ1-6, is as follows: GAGVSQSPSNKVTEKGKDVELRCDPISGHTALYWYRQSLGQGLEFLIYFQGNSAPDKSGLPSDRFSAERTGGSVSTLTIQRTQQEDSAVYLCASSLPGSPLHFGNGTRLTVT.